These 20 T cell receptor beta chains share one sample of origin, sequenced in a study of shared clonotypes between healthy human individuals. CD45RO-negative, CCR7-selected cells formed the naive CD8 fraction, which excluded terminally differentiated effector memory CD45RA+ cells. Measured with immunoSEQ multiplex PCR; TCRdb has only the in-frame clones, and not every one. The sample contains approximately 2,200,000 clones, about 93% of which appear only once. The sample comprised naive CD8+ T cells from PBMCs. Receptors were obtained from a man aged 18 to 29 in good health. Some clones in this sample may be carry-over from other donors' samples.

CDR3 sequence reads: CASSYSQGVPSYEQYF. The CDR3 DNA is TGTGCCAGCAGTTACTCACAGGGCGTACCCTCCTACGAGCAGTACTTC. The chain employs TRBV6-6 and TRBJ2-7, with a tentative D call TRBD1 (6 bases). This CDR3 region has 16 residues. Germline V CDR1 and CDR2: MNHNY, SVGAGI (reference sequence). V was pared by 0 bases and J by 0 bases, with 12 bases between.

The rearrangement joins TRBV6-6 to TRBJ2-7; D might be TRBD1 or TRBD2, each matching 5 bases. The germline V gene has CDR1 MNHNY and CDR2 SVGAGI (reference sequence). The V end lost 10 bases, the J end lost 5 bases, and 15 bases lay between the germline ends. The CDR3 has 12 residues. CDR3 nucleotide sequence: TGTGCCACCAACTCGGGGCCCGACGAGCAGTACTTC. Encoded protein: CATNSGPDEQYF.

As concerns this clone: This CDR3 is also generated by other DNA sequences in the sample. The chain carries TRBV5-6 and TRBJ2-7; D remains unclear. Germline CDR1 SGHDT, CDR2 YYEEEE. Trimming left V 5 bases short and J 1 base short, with 7 bases between. The CDR3 covers 12 residues. CDR3 sequence: CASSSLSYEQYF. The CDR3 DNA reads TGTGCCAGCAGTTCATTATCCTACGAGCAGTACTTC.

This chain joins TRBV29-1 and TRBJ2-7; 11 nucleotides align to TRBD2. Germline V gene lookup returns CDR1 SQVTM and CDR2 ANQGSEA. The junction had 5 bases not matched to a gene; V was cut back by 7 bases and J by 3 bases. This CDR3 has 13 residues. As DNA, the CDR3 is TGCAGCGCTTCTACTAGCGGGGGCTACGAGCAGTACTTC. This encodes CSASTSGGYEQYF.

The CDR3, as DNA: TGCGCCAGCAGCCGCAGCGCACAAGGGACAGATACGCAGTATTTT. The encoded protein is CASSRSAQGTDTQYF. The chain has TRBV4-1 and TRBJ2-3; unclear D gene. The germline V gene encodes CDR1 MGHRA and CDR2 YSYEKL. Trimming cost V 4 bases and J 3 bases, with 14 bases left between them. This CDR3 comprises 15 residues.

The CDR3 here is CASMGLEGATGELFF. CDR3 sequence (DNA): TGTGCCAGTATGGGCTTGGAAGGAGCCACCGGGGAGCTGTTTTTT. The V gene is TRBV19, the J gene TRBJ2-2; D remains unclear. Germline V gene sequence: CDR1 LNHDA, CDR2 SQIVND (reference sequence). Trimming stripped 7 bases from V and 4 bases from J, with 16 bases between. The CDR3 runs to 15 residues.

In this sample, this clone turned up once. The chain employs TRBV7-9 and TRBJ2-7; 7 nucleotides line up with TRBD2. The CDR3 sequence is 15 residues long. The trim removed 5 bases at V and 2 bases at J, leaving 9 bases unmatched. The germline gives CDR1 SEHNR, CDR2 FQNEAQ (reference sequence). The chain's CDR3 is CASSPRGGRTYEQYF. As DNA, the CDR3 is TGTGCCAGCAGCCCTAGGGGAGGGCGAACCTACGAGCAGTACTTC.

The chain has TRBV23-1 and TRBJ1-2, with D perhaps matching TRBD1 (5 bases). TRBV23-1 is assigned to the ORF class and has an uncertain function. The CDR3 covers 15 residues. Trimming removed 6 bases from V and 2 bases from J, with 16 bases in between. The CDR3 loop reads CASRLTRGRNYGYTF. In DNA form, the CDR3 reads TGCGCCAGCAGACTGACACGGGGACGGAACTATGGCTACACCTTC.

V and J are TRBV10-3 and TRBJ1-5; 11 positions agree with TRBD1. The V and J ends lost 2 bases and 0 bases, in that order; junction bases with no gene match: 6. CDR1 ENHRY and CDR2 SYGVKD come from the germline V gene. The CDR3 length is 18 residues. CDR3 loop: CAISERGQGGYSNQPQHF. CDR3 nucleotide sequence: TGTGCCATCAGTGAGAGGGGACAGGGGGGGTATAGCAATCAGCCCCAGCATTTT.

The chain links TRBV10-3 to TRBJ2-5, with D uncertain. CDR3 length: 13 amino acids. With 0 bases removed from V and 13 bases from J, the gap between germline ends came to 15 bases. In germline, CDR1 is ENHRY, CDR2 SYGVKD. The DNA of the CDR3 is TGTGCCATCAGTGAGTCGCTGGGCCACCAGGTGTACTTC. It encodes CAISESLGHQVYF.

The V gene is TRBV9, the J gene TRBJ1-4, with no clear D. Germline CDR1 is SGDLS and CDR2 is YYNGEE. V gave up 5 bases and J gave up 3 bases, with 14 bases separating them. The CDR3 contains 15 residues. The CDR3 is CASSLDGLANEKLFF. As DNA, the CDR3 is TGTGCCAGCAGTTTGGATGGTCTAGCTAATGAAAAACTGTTTTTT.

The V gene is TRBV21-1, the J gene TRBJ2-1; TRBD2 is the table's D call and was not checked against the DNA. TRBV21-1 is marked as a pseudogene. The CDR3 contains 15 residues. The chain's CDR3 is CASSPGTSGINEQFF. In nucleotides, the CDR3 is TGTGCCAGCAGTCCCGGGACTAGCGGGATCAATGAGCAGTTCTTC.

The genes are TRBV5-4 and TRBJ1-2; unclear D gene. Trimming took 2 bases from V and 4 from J, leaving 12 bases between them. The CDR3 is 14 residues long. From germline, CDR1 is SGHNT and CDR2 YYREEE (reference sequence). The CDR3 loop is CASSFFPGVYGYTF. CDR3 coding DNA: TGTGCCAGCAGCTTTTTCCCGGGAGTCTATGGCTACACCTTC.

With regard to this clone: This sample also contains other DNA sequences that code for the same CDR3. V gene TRBV30 combines with J gene TRBJ1-1, with a possible D match to TRBD1 (6 bases). The V and J ends lost 0 bases and 4 bases respectively, with 9 bases between them. CDR3 length: 13 amino acids. Germline values: CDR1 GTSNPN, CDR2 SVGIG (reference sequence). The CDR3 DNA sequence: TGTGCCTGGAGTGTGAGGGGGGGCACTGAAGCTTTCTTT. This encodes CAWSVRGGTEAFF. Full variable domain (remainder filled in from reference TRBV30 and TRBJ1-1): SQTIHQWPATLVQPVGSPLSLECTVEGTSNPNLYWYRQAAGRGLQLLFYSVGIGQISSEVPQNLSASRPQDRQFILSSKKLLLSDSGFYLCAWSVRGGTEAFFGQGTRLTVV.

The chain is built from TRBV6-1 and TRBJ2-7; D is possibly TRBD2 (5 bases). Per germline, CDR1 MNHNS and CDR2 SASEGT. The V end lost 5 bases, the J end lost 3 bases, and 14 bases lay between the germline ends. CDR3 size: 14 residues. CDR3 bases: TGTGCCAGCAGTACCTTGCCAGGAGGCTACGAGCAGTACTTC. Protein sequence: CASSTLPGGYEQYF.

CDR3 coding DNA: TGCGCCAGCAGTCTCACCCCGACCCTTCTTAACGAGCAGTACTTC. Its translation: CASSLTPTLLNEQYF. V is TRBV4-1 and J is TRBJ2-7; D remains ambiguous. Germline-derived CDR1 and CDR2 are MGHRA and YSYEKL. The CDR3 spans 15 residues. V was trimmed by 6 bases and J by 5 bases, leaving 20 bases between them.

V and J are TRBV4-3 and TRBJ2-3; the match to TRBD1 covers 10 bases. Germline lookup yields CDR1 LGHNA and CDR2 YSLEER. V dropped 1 base and J dropped 4; count of bases not matched to a gene: 8. This CDR3 is built from 17 residues. The DNA of the CDR3 is TGCGCCAGCAGCCAAGTATTTCGGACAGGGGGGCCAGATACGCAGTATTTT. It translates to CASSQVFRTGGPDTQYF.

The rearrangement uses TRBV11-2 and TRBJ1-3; the D is unclear. This CDR3 has 17 amino acids. Germline V gene sequence: CDR1 SGHAT, CDR2 FQNNGV. Trimming stripped 6 bases from V and 0 bases from J, with 18 bases between. The CDR3 here is CASSRSRYQSSGNTIYF. DNA of the CDR3: TGTGCCAGCAGTAGATCGCGATACCAGAGCTCTGGAAACACCATATATTTT.

J is TRBJ2-1 and V is TRBV4-1, with a weak D call TRBD1 (6 bases). Germline loops: CDR1 MGHRA, CDR2 YSYEKL. V was pared by 0 bases and J by 9 bases, with 21 bases between. This CDR3 contains 17 residues. The CDR3 DNA follows: TGCGCCAGCAGCCAAGATTTGGGGCAGGGGTTAGCACGTGAGCAGTTCTTC. Translated: CASSQDLGQGLAREQFF.

This sequence joins TRBV4-3 and TRBJ1-4; D gene uncertain. Germline V gives CDR1 LGHNA, CDR2 YSLEER. The V end lost 4 bases, the J end lost 3 bases, and 6 bases lay between the germline ends. The length of the CDR3 is 13 residues. The CDR3 spells CASSPWSNEKLFF. DNA for the CDR3: TGCGCCAGCAGCCCTTGGTCTAATGAAAAACTGTTTTTT.